This T cell receptor beta chain was captured by sequencing in a study of cytomegalovirus exposure and HLA in healthy donors. PCR was performed using 60 Vbeta and 13 Jbeta primers. Libraries were prepared by immunoSEQ multiplex PCR; TCRdb keeps only in-frame clonotypes and omits some of them. The data show some 96,000 clones, 77% seen once. Trimming removed 4 bases from V and 8 bases from J; junction bases left unmatched: 7. CDR3 size: 14 residues. Germline loops: CDR1 MNHEY, CDR2 SVGAGI. This TCR came from a female donor in good health and CMV-seronegative. The chain has TRBV6-5 and TRBJ1-4, with 7 bases that match TRBD1. Sequences were obtained from PBMCs. The chain's CDR3 is CASSLNRGSEKLFF. The CDR3 DNA reads as TGTGCCAGCAGTTTAAACAGGGGTAGCGAAAAACTGTTTTTT.